This TCR beta chain appears in the sequencing data of a study of PD-1 blockade in classical Hodgkin lymphoma. V dropped 5 bases and J dropped 10 bases, with 10 bases sitting between them. The CDR3 runs to 10 residues. CDR1 DFQATT and CDR2 SNEGSKA come from the germline V gene (reference sequence). Indicated time point: cycle 4 day 1 (C4D1), after less than 7 weeks of nivolumab. Relapses following autologous stem cell transplantation were seen in all patients, with brentuximab vedotin exposure varying. The study purified CD4+ T cells from thawed PBMCs using magnetic negative selection. This clone was seen a few times. The antigen is undetermined. Some clones are missing from TCRdb's copy, which holds only in-frame ones; the method was immunoSEQ multiplex PCR. The data hold 10,000 or so clones, with approximately 81% observed a single time. Study-level points and caveats: With CD4+ cells, TCR diversity rose significantly by C4D1, but not with CD8+ cells. Patients newly diagnosed and complete responders had comparable baseline diversity. Some patients started nivolumab under 1 year after ASCT, and they were excluded.

The chain is built from TRBV20-1 and TRBJ2-3; possibly TRBD1 for D (6 bases). This clonotype was sampled from a human donor with classical Hodgkin lymphoma. Sequencing used CD4+ T cells from blood, obtained before the fourth cycle of nivolumab. The CDR3 region has the DNA TGCAGTGCTGAGGGGGTGGCGCAGTATTTT. Protein: CSAEGVAQYF.